This entry lists 2 T cell receptor beta chains sequenced from one sample in a study of cytomegalovirus exposure and HLA in healthy donors. A multiplex PCR was run with 60 Vbeta primers and 13 Jbeta primers. Produced via immunoSEQ multiplex PCR; TCRdb's table is partial and in-frame only. The sample has more than 100,000 clones; 60% to 70% are singletons. Material for sequencing was PBMCs. The receptor set was obtained from a woman aged 50 to 60 in good health and CMV-seronegative.

This sequence joins TRBV4-3 and TRBJ2-1, with TRBD2 as a possible D gene (6 bases). V dropped 0 bases and J dropped 7 bases, with 16 bases sitting between them. The CDR3 loop spans 16 amino acids. Germline values: CDR1 LGHNA, CDR2 YSLEER. CDR3 region: CASSQDRSGSWNEQFF. The CDR3, as DNA: TGCGCCAGCAGCCAAGATCGTAGCGGAAGTTGGAATGAGCAGTTCTTC.

The J gene is TRBJ1-2, the V gene TRBV18; TRBD1 aligns across 12 bases. The CDR3 sequence is 20 residues long. Germline trimming cut 3 bases from V and 4 bases from J; bases unmatched to any gene: 18. The germline V gene has CDR1 KGHSH and CDR2 LQKENI. CDR3 sequence: CASSPQGTGTGGEGSYGYTF. DNA of the CDR3: TGTGCCAGCTCACCCCAGGGGACCGGGACAGGGGGCGAAGGGAGCTATGGCTACACCTTC.